This entry lists 20 T cell receptor beta chains sequenced from one sample in a study of human T cells and chemical hapten exposure. The time point: pre-sensitization, week 0. Treatment here: therapeutic diphenylcyclopropenone sensitization with weekly scalp DPC. TCRdb redid the calling of the RACE reads with MiXCR, one entry per CDR3 protein. The repertoire holds about 51,000 distinct CDR3 sequences, with around 9.4% as singletons. The source material was whole blood, sampled in connection with sensitization to the hapten diphenylcyclopropenone (DPC). The source is a woman between 35 and 50 years old with alopecia areata. Some clones in this sample may be carry-over from other donors' samples.

This clonotype was recorded at least ten times. Its ends do not fully match the called genes, so a read error is possible. The chain links TRBV7-8 to TRBJ2-5; D is uncertain. Germline V gene lookup returns CDR1 SGHVS and CDR2 FQNEAQ. This CDR3 has 8 residues. The CDR3 protein is CASSLNNF. The CDR3 DNA reads TGTGCCAGCAGCCTTAATAACTTC.

This clonotype was seen only a few times. The gene calls are TRBV25-1 and TRBJ2-7, with D possibly matching TRBD1 (6 bases). Trimming shortened V by 8 bases and J by 0 bases, and 8 bases separated the two germline ends. The CDR3 runs to 12 residues. CDR1 and CDR2 from the germline V gene are MGHDK and SYGVNS. This CDR3 reads CASGQYSYEQYF. In DNA form, the CDR3 reads TGTGCCAGCGGACAGTACTCCTACGAGCAGTACTTC.

The rearrangement links TRBV29-1 to TRBJ2-3; 7 positions agree with TRBD1. V dropped 7 bases and J dropped 0; count of bases not matched to a gene: 7. The CDR3 is 14 residues long. The V gene's germline CDR1 is SQVTM and CDR2 ANQGSEA. CDR3: CSGDSRSSTDTQYF. The CDR3 DNA sequence: TGCAGCGGGGACAGTCGCTCTAGCACAGATACGCAGTATTTT.

This clonotype was seen many times. The genes are TRBV7-2 and TRBJ2-5; 8 bases align to TRBD2. Trimming cost V 3 bases and J 3 bases; bases outside gene matches: 6. Germline V gene lookup returns CDR1 SGHTA and CDR2 FQGNSA. CDR3 length equals 15 residues. Here the CDR3 reads CASSFLGTREETQYF. The CDR3 DNA reads as TGTGCCAGCAGCTTCTTAGGGACTAGGGAAGAGACCCAGTACTTC.

V and J are TRBV29-1 and TRBJ2-5; unclear D gene. Germline V gene sequence: CDR1 SQVTM, CDR2 ANQGSEA. V lost 1 base, J lost 10 bases, and 4 bases lay in between. The CDR3 spans 9 residues. CDR3 sequence (DNA): TGCAGCGTTGAAGGATACCAGTACTTC. Its protein product is CSVEGYQYF.

In its sample, this clonotype was seen a few times. The rearrangement uses TRBV27 and TRBJ1-3, with D perhaps matching TRBD1 (5 bases). V lost 0 bases and J 2 bases, leaving 8 bases between the germline ends. There are 15 residues in the CDR3. The germline V gene encodes CDR1 MNHEY and CDR2 SMNVEV (reference sequence). CDR3 nucleotides: TGTGCCAGCAGTTTATCGAGGGGCACTGGAAACACCATATATTTT. Protein product: CASSLSRGTGNTIYF.

This clonotype was counted between two and nine times. The chain uses TRBV27 and TRBJ1-5; D uncertain. V shed 2 bases and J shed 0 bases, with 14 bases lying between them. This CDR3 contains 17 residues. CDR1 and CDR2 from the germline V gene are MNHEY and SMNVEV (reference sequence). CDR3 nucleotide sequence: TGTGCCAGCAGTTTAAGGTCAAATAAGTATAGCAATCAGCCCCAGCATTTT. This sequence encodes CASSLRSNKYSNQPQHF.

The chain carries TRBV28 and TRBJ2-7, with unresolved D. V dropped 1 base and J dropped 7 bases, with 8 bases sitting between them. Per germline, CDR1 MDHEN and CDR2 SYDVKM. The CDR3 totals 12 residues. As DNA, the CDR3 is TGTGCCAGCAGTTTATCGGGCTGGGAGCAGTACTTC. Translation: CASSLSGWEQYF.

This clonotype ranks as medium-sized (0.01 to 0.1%). The chain couples TRBV6-2 or TRBV6-3 to TRBJ2-7; a weak D match, TRBD2 (5 bases). The V gene lost 0 bases and the J gene lost 2 bases, with 14 bases spanning the gap. Looked up from germline, CDR1 is MNHEY and CDR2 is SVGEGT. This CDR3 spans 16 amino acids. The CDR3 DNA is TGTGCCAGCAGTTACTCGTCCGGGGATAGCGCCTACGAGCAGTACTTC. It codes for CASSYSSGDSAYEQYF.

The chain couples TRBV3-1 to TRBJ2-3, with no clear D. The CDR3 runs 15 residues. Germline-derived CDR1 and CDR2 are LGHDT and YNNKEL (reference sequence). The V end was cut by 1 base, the J end by 0 bases, with 8 bases between. CDR3 sequence (DNA): TGTGCCAGCAGCCAAGCACCACTTAGCACAGATACGCAGTATTTT. Translated: CASSQAPLSTDTQYF.

This sequence joins TRBV28 and TRBJ1-1; TRBD1 aligns across 7 bases. Germline V gives CDR1 MDHEN, CDR2 SYDVKM. The CDR3 totals 13 residues. V was pared by 2 bases and J by 11 bases, with 8 bases of the junction left unmatched. The CDR3 region has the DNA TGTGCCAGCAGTTTAACGGGAACAGGGGATGCTTTCTTT. Residues: CASSLTGTGDAFF.

At least ten counts were recorded for this clonotype. The V and J genes are TRBV20-1 and TRBJ2-5; 15 nucleotides match TRBD2. V was pared by 2 bases and J by 2 bases, with 6 bases of the junction left unmatched. Germline V gives CDR1 DFQATT, CDR2 SNEGSKA (reference sequence). The CDR3 runs 17 residues. The CDR3 DNA reads as TGCAGTGCTAGATCAGGGACTAGCGGGGGGCTTCAAGAGACCCAGTACTTC. Translating gives CSARSGTSGGLQETQYF.

Only a few counts were recorded for this clonotype. The rearrangement joins TRBV9 to TRBJ1-5; D remains ambiguous. The ends were cut back, 4 bases at V and 0 bases at J, with 8 bases in the middle. Germline CDR1 and CDR2: SGDLS and YYNGEE. This CDR3 contains 14 residues. For the CDR3, the DNA is TGTGCCAGCAGCCCTGGGATTAGCAATCAGCCCCAGCATTTT. Its protein is CASSPGISNQPQHF.

This clonotype was observed a handful of times. V gene TRBV5-5 combines with J gene TRBJ1-5, with a weak D call TRBD1 (5 bases). The CDR3 loop spans 15 amino acids. Germline V gene lookup returns CDR1 SGHKS and CDR2 YYEKEE (reference sequence). Deletions cut 4 bases from V and 4 bases from J, with 15 bases between. The CDR3, as DNA: TGTGCCAGCAGCAAAGACGGGGCCCTAAATCAGCCCCAGCATTTT. Protein sequence: CASSKDGALNQPQHF.

This clonotype was observed at least ten times. V usage is TRBV3-1 and J usage is TRBJ2-5, with a possible D match to TRBD2 (5 bases). V was clipped by 5 bases and J by 5 bases, with 24 bases between them. Germline V gene sequence: CDR1 LGHDT, CDR2 YNNKEL (reference sequence). The CDR3 is 17 amino acids. The chain's CDR3 is CASSSEDRFSSIETQYF. The CDR3 nucleotides read TGTGCCAGCAGCTCGGAGGATCGCTTTTCTTCAATCGAGACCCAGTACTTC.

This clonotype was counted many times. The rearrangement uses TRBV20-1 and TRBJ2-3; TRBD2 matches 11 bases. Germline V lookup: CDR1 DFQATT, CDR2 SNEGSKA (reference sequence). The CDR3 runs 16 residues. V lost 6 bases, J lost 3 bases, and 11 bases stayed unmatched. The CDR3, as DNA: TGCAGTGCCACAAAAACCGGGACTAGCGGAACAGATACGCAGTATTTT. This encodes CSATKTGTSGTDTQYF.

The chain employs TRBV4-1 and TRBJ1-1; D call uncertain. The CDR3 has 15 amino acids. The V and J ends lost 0 bases and 0 bases respectively, with 8 bases between them. CDR1 and CDR2 (germline): MGHRA, YSYEKL. CDR3 in DNA: TGCGCCAGCAGCCAAGAGGCAAGAATGAACACTGAAGCTTTCTTT. Its translation is CASSQEARMNTEAFF.

The rearrangement joins TRBV20-1 to TRBJ2-1, with 11 positions matching TRBD2. The CDR3 runs to 18 residues. Germline assignment: CDR1 DFQATT and CDR2 SNEGSKA (reference sequence). J lost 5 bases, V lost 4 bases, and 16 bases had no gene match. CDR3 bases: TGCAGTGCTAATCTCCCCATAGCGGGGGGGCTTAGAGACAATGAGCAGTTCTTC. It specifies CSANLPIAGGLRDNEQFF.

The gene calls are TRBV20-1 and TRBJ2-5, with D perhaps matching TRBD1 or TRBD2 (5 bases each). Germline CDR1 DFQATT, CDR2 SNEGSKA (reference sequence). The ends were cut back, 6 bases at V and 0 bases at J, with 11 bases in the middle. This CDR3 has 13 amino acids. The CDR3 nucleotides read TGCAGTGCGCAGGGACCGAACCAAGAGACCCAGTACTTC. It specifies CSAQGPNQETQYF.

This clonotype was recorded a few times. The rearrangement joins TRBV4-1 to TRBJ2-2; no clear D. The V end lost 0 bases, the J end lost 6 bases, and 8 bases lay between the germline ends. From germline, CDR1 is MGHRA and CDR2 YSYEKL. The CDR3 sequence is 14 residues long. DNA of the CDR3: TGCGCCAGCAGCCAAGATCGCGGCCCCGGGGAGCTGTTTTTT. Its protein product is CASSQDRGPGELFF.